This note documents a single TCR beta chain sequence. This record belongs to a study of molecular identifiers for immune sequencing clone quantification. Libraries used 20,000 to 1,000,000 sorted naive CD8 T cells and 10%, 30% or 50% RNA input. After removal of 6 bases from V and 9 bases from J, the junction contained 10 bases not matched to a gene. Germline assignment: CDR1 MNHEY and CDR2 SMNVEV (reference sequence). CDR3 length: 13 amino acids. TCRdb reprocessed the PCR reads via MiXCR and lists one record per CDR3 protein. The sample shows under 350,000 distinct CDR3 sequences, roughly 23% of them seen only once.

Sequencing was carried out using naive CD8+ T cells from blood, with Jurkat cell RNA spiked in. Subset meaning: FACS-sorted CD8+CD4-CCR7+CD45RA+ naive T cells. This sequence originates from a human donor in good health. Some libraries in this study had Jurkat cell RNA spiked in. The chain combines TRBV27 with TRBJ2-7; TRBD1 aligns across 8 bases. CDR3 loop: CASRDRGSHAQYF. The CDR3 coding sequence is TGTGCCAGCAGAGACAGGGGATCCCACGCGCAGTACTTC.